This T cell receptor (beta chain) was captured by sequencing in a study of T cells in Graves' hyperthyroidism and ophthalmopathy. This clonotype was detected many times. Its antigen remains unidentified. One end of the junction does not line up with germline, which may come from a read error. Whole-study results and caveats: The model identified upcoming ophthalmopathy a median approximately six months ahead of onset.

CDR1 SQVTM and CDR2 ANQGSEA come from the germline V gene. The CDR3 covers 15 residues. This sample holds PBMCs from less than 13 ml fresh peripheral blood. Amplified regions were TCR beta CDR3 sequences from RNA transcripts. First-round RT-PCR with HTBI primers amplified the TCR CDR3 region. TCRdb recomputed calls from the multiplex PCR reads with MiXCR, one row per CDR3 protein. The data hold 550,000 to 800,000 distinct CDR3 sequences, with over 15% observed a single time. This chain connects TRBV29-1 to TRBJ2-7; TRBD2 matches 11 bases. Specimen: blood. This TCR was recovered from a man younger than 35 with Graves' hyperthyroidism. The CDR3 loop reads CSAEMTSGVSYEQYF. The CDR3 DNA follows: TGCAGCGCTGAAATGACTAGCGGGGTCTCCTACGAGCAGTACTTC.